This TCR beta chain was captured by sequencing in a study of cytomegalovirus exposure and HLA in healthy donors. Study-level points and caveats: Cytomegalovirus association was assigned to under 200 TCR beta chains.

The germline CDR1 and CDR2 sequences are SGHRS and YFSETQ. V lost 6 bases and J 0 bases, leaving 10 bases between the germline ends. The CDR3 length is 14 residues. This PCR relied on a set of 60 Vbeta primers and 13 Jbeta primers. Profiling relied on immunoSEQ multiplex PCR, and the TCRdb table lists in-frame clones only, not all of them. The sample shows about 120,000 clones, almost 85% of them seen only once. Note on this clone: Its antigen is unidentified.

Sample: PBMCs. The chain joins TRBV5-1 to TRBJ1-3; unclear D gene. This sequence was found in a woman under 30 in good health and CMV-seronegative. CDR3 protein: CASTELDSGNTIYF. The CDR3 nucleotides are TGCGCCAGCACCGAATTAGACTCTGGAAACACCATATATTTT. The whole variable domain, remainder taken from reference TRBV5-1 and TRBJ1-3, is KAGVTQTPRYLIKTRGQQVTLSCSPISGHRSVSWYQQTPGQGLQFLFEYFSETQRNKGNFPGRFSGRQFSNSRSEMNVSTLELGDSALYLCASTELDSGNTIYFGEGSWLTVV.